The subject of this entry is one T cell receptor beta chain. The antigen is unknown. Per germline, CDR1 SGHAT and CDR2 FQNNGV. The V segment lost 5 bases and the J segment 2 bases; nucleotides outside the gene matches: 12. The CDR3 runs to 18 residues. The PCR contained 60 Vbeta and 13 Jbeta primers. As handled by the study authors: The authors later counted 65 million to 80 million unique TCR beta chains, about 11 million of them shared. The repertoire was sequenced with immunoSEQ multiplex PCR; TCRdb's copy has only in-frame clones and lacks some. Clone size and the V and J calls come from that table; the DNA yielded D and trimming. The sample has more than 95,000 clones, over 60% seen once; the top ten hold 3.5% to 4.5%. The data stem from a study of cytomegalovirus exposure and HLA in healthy donors. Turning to the study itself: Of all 400 or so donors who were genotyped, roughly 81% belonged to the Caucasian-associated ancestry cluster. Study findings and constraints: Segments of the TCR beta V type were, in most cases, productive about 87% or about 30% of the time in an earlier analysis. An analysis was carried out later, and it reportedly showed fewer N-insertions in an Asian-associated ancestry cluster than the roughly 700-donor mean.

The receptor was isolated from a man younger than 45 in good health and CMV-seropositive. Material for sequencing was PBMCs. The chain employs TRBV11-2 and TRBJ2-1, with 10 bases that match TRBD2. CDR3 sequence (DNA): TGTGCCAGCAGCGCAAGAGGGCTAGCGGGGGCCACCTACAATGAGCAGTTCTTC. It is translated as CASSARGLAGATYNEQFF. Together with reference TRBV11-2 and TRBJ2-1, the CDR3 gives the full variable domain: EAGVAQSPRYKIIEKRQSVAFWCNPISGHATLYWYQQILGQGPKLLIQFQNNGVVDDSQLPKDRFSAERLKGVDSTLKIQPAKLEDSAVYLCASSARGLAGATYNEQFFGPGTRLTVL.